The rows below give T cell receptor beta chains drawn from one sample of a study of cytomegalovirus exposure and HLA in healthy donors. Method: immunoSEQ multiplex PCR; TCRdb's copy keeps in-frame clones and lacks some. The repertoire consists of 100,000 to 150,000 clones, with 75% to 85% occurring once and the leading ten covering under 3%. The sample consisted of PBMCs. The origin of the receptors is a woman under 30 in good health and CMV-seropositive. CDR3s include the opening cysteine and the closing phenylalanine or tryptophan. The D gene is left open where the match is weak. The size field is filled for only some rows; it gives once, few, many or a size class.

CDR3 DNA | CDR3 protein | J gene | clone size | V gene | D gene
TGTGCCAGCAGTTCGACAGTCACCTACGAGCAGTACTTC | CASSSTVTYEQYF | TRBJ2-7 | few | TRBV6-6 | .
TGTGCCAGCAGCTTAAGGGGCCCCTACGAGCAGTACTTC | CASSLRGPYEQYF | TRBJ2-7 | . | TRBV7-2 | .
TGTGCCTGGAGTCAATTAATCGGGACGGGGGGAATTGAAAAACTGTTTTTT | CAWSQLIGTGGIEKLFF | TRBJ1-4 | few | TRBV30 | .
TGTGCCACCAGCAGTGAACCGACGTTGACAGGGAGAACAGATACGCAGTATTTT | CATSSEPTLTGRTDTQYF | TRBJ2-3 | . | TRBV15 | TRBD1
TGTGCCAGAAGCTGGGACAGGTACTCTGGAAACACCATATATTTT | CARSWDRYSGNTIYF | TRBJ1-3 | . | TRBV5-3 | TRBD1
TGTGCCAGCAGCCGCGGCTGGAACACCGGGGAGCTGTTTTTT | CASSRGWNTGELFF | TRBJ2-2 | . | TRBV5-5 | .
TGTGCCAGTAGTATCATGGGACAGGGAGCCTACAATGAGCAGTTCTTC | CASSIMGQGAYNEQFF | TRBJ2-1 | . | TRBV19 | TRBD1
TGTGCCAGCAGTTTCGGGACAGCCCAAGAGACCCAGTACTTC | CASSFGTAQETQYF | TRBJ2-5 | . | TRBV27 | TRBD1
TGCGCCAGCAGCCAAGAAAACTATAGCACAGATACGCAGTATTTT | CASSQENYSTDTQYF | TRBJ2-3 | . | TRBV4-1 | .
TGTGCCACCAGCAGAGGAGGCGGCACAGATACGCAGTATTTT | CATSRGGGTDTQYF | TRBJ2-3 | . | TRBV15 | .